This TCR beta chain is from a study of shared clonotypes between healthy human individuals. Sequenced by immunoSEQ multiplex PCR; TCRdb stores in-frame clones only, minus some. Of roughly 2.6 million clones in the sample, around 90% are singletons; the top ten hold around 0.15%. Comment on this clone: Its antigen is undetermined.

Notes on the study in general: When compared with the clonotypes that were shared by all four sorted-subset donors, the non-shared clonotypes turned out to have lower generation probabilities.

This CDR3 has 14 residues. V lost 0 bases and J 2 bases, leaving 6 bases between the germline ends. CDR1 and CDR2 from the germline V gene are SGHDT and YYEEEE. This clonotype was sampled from a man in his late teens or twenties in good health. Material: naive CD4+ T cells sorted from blood. Subset here: CD45RA+ positively selected. This chain uses TRBV5-6 with TRBJ1-3, with D unclear. The CDR3 loop reads CASSLGGAGNTIYF. DNA for the CDR3: TGTGCCAGCAGCTTGGGCGGGGCTGGAAACACCATATATTTT.